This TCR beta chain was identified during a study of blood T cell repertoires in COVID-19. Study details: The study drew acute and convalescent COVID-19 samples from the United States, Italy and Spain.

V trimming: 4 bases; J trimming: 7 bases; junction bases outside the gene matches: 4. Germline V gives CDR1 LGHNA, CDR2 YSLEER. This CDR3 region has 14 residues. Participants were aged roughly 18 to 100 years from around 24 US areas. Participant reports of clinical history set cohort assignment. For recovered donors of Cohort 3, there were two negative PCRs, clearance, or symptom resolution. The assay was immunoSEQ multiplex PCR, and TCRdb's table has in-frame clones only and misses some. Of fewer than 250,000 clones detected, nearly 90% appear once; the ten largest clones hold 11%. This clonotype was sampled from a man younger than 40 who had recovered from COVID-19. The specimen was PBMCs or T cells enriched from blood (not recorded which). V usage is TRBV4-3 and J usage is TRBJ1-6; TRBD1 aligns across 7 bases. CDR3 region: CASSPTGPNSPLHF. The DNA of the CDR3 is TGCGCCAGCAGCCCGACAGGGCCGAATTCACCCCTCCACTTT.